This entry describes one T cell receptor beta chain. The antigen is not known. Patients were all untreated before their thyroid surgery. These data are taken from a study of metastatic and nonmetastatic thyroid tumors. Study in general: Samples came from malignant and benign thyroid patients, and repertoires were compared across blood and tumor or nodule tissue.

The V gene's germline CDR1 is SGHDN and CDR2 FVKESK. V dropped 0 bases and J dropped 6 bases, with 6 bases sitting between them. CDR3 length: 12 residues. How the authors handled the data: A distant-metastasis classifier for papillary thyroid cancer was built using CDR3 differences across clinicopathological groups. TCRdb re-called the PCR reads with MiXCR. The V and J calls shown here were made by TCRdb, not taken from the authors' results. The table shows tens of thousands of clones, with about 24% occurring only once. General study points: Within blood and tumor, benign nodules reportedly had significantly lower TCR beta diversity than malignant thyroid tumors did.

The specimen was blood. The receptor comes from a female donor with papillary thyroid cancer or a benign thyroid nodule (not recorded which). Some clones in this sample may be carry-over from other donors' samples. The chain couples TRBV14 to TRBJ2-7; D is uncertain. The CDR3 coding sequence is TGTGCCAGCAGCCAAGATCCAGGCGAGCAGTACTTC. Translating it yields CASSQDPGEQYF.